A selection of T cell receptor beta chains follows, all from one sample in a study of blood T cell repertoires in COVID-19. Assay: immunoSEQ multiplex PCR; the TCRdb copy retains only in-frame clones and omits some. The sample holds tens of thousands of clones, over 70% seen once. Sequences were obtained from peripheral blood. These receptors all stem from a woman aged 40 to 50 with acute or convalescent COVID-19. Each CDR3 is given with its conserved first and last residue. A D gene is named only where the DNA matches it firmly. A row's size may be missing; if present it is once, few, many or a size class.

cdr3_aa	cdr3_nt	d_call	v_call	j_call	clone_size
CASSLGGRQSPLHF	TGTGCCAGCAGCCTAGGGGGCAGACAATCACCCCTCCACTTT	TRBD1	TRBV9	TRBJ1-6	-
CASSSGTGQETQYF	TGCGCCAGCAGCTCGGGGACAGGTCAAGAGACCCAGTACTTC	TRBD1	TRBV5-1	TRBJ2-5	-
CSVRGQGTNEKLFF	TGCAGCGTTCGGGGCCAGGGGACTAATGAAAAACTGTTTTTT	-	TRBV29-1	TRBJ1-4	-
CASSPHRGGSSTDTQYF	TGTGCCAGCAGCCCGCACAGGGGGGGGTCTAGCACAGATACGCAGTATTTT	-	TRBV7-2	TRBJ2-3	-
CASRERPSPSRAPYEQYF	TGTGCCAGCAGAGAGCGGCCCTCCCCCTCGCGGGCCCCCTACGAGCAGTACTTC	-	TRBV28	TRBJ2-7	-
CASSGQGYTEAFF	TGCGCCAGCAGTGGACAGGGTTACACTGAAGCTTTCTTT	TRBD1	TRBV10-1	TRBJ1-1	-
CASSYESYGYTF	TGTGCCAGCAGTTACGAGAGCTATGGCTACACCTTC	-	TRBV6-6	TRBJ1-2	-
CASLGLGTEAFF	TGTGCCAGTTTGGGGCTGGGAACTGAAGCTTTCTTT	-	TRBV19	TRBJ1-1	-
CAWNSLTIRNTEAFF	TGTGCCTGGAATTCCCTTACTATTAGGAACACTGAAGCTTTCTTT	-	TRBV30	TRBJ1-1	-
CASSIGGDYNEQFF	TGTGCCAGTAGTATAGGGGGCGACTACAATGAGCAGTTCTTC	-	TRBV19	TRBJ2-1	-
CASSPGGGAQETQYF	TGTGCCAGCAGCCCGGGCGGGGGGGCCCAAGAGACCCAGTACTTC	TRBD2	TRBV5-6	TRBJ2-5	-
CASSSKRMTSVSYEQYF	TGTGCCAGCAGTTCGAAAAGGATGACTAGCGTCTCCTACGAGCAGTACTTC	TRBD2	TRBV11-2	TRBJ2-7	-
CASSRWVGGEKLFF	TGCGCCAGCAGCCGGTGGGTAGGGGGTGAAAAACTGTTTTTT	-	TRBV4-3	TRBJ1-4	-
CASSFRGEQRGNTIYF	TGCGCCAGCAGCTTCAGGGGGGAACAGCGTGGAAACACCATATATTTT	TRBD1	TRBV5-1	TRBJ1-3	-
CASSLDLWGGNTEAFF	TGTGCCAGCAGCTTAGATCTATGGGGGGGGAACACTGAAGCTTTCTTT	-	TRBV11-2	TRBJ1-1	-
CASSLVSGGARNGYTF	TGTGCCAGCAGTTTAGTCTCTGGGGGGGCGAGGAATGGCTACACCTTC	-	TRBV28	TRBJ1-2	-
CASSQDSGFSYNEQFF	TGCGCCAGCAGCCAAGATAGCGGTTTCTCCTACAATGAGCAGTTCTTC	-	TRBV4-1	TRBJ2-1	-
CASFGMGDRVYGAFF	TGTGCCAGTTTCGGAATGGGGGACAGGGTGTATGGAGCTTTCTTT	TRBD1	TRBV19	TRBJ1-1	-
CSAVDRGLGYTF	TGCAGCGCCGTCGACAGGGGGCTTGGCTACACCTTC	TRBD1	TRBV29-1	TRBJ1-2	-
CASSPTGGYTEAFF	TGTGCCAGCAGTCCCACAGGGGGGTACACTGAAGCTTTCTTT	TRBD1	TRBV27	TRBJ1-1	-
CASSTVPGQTEAFF	TGTGCCAGCAGCACAGTACCGGGACAGACTGAAGCTTTCTTT	TRBD1	TRBV7-3	TRBJ1-1	-
CASSSRDRPSPLHF	TGTGCCAGCAGCTCCCGGGACAGGCCCTCACCCCTCCACTTT	TRBD1	TRBV11-1	TRBJ1-6	-
CASSLQGIHYGYTF	TGTGCCAGCAGTCTACAGGGTATCCACTATGGCTACACCTTC	-	TRBV28	TRBJ1-2	few
CASSLTENTEAFF	TGCGCCAGCAGCTTGACAGAAAACACTGAAGCTTTCTTT	-	TRBV5-1	TRBJ1-1	-
CASSSTGGGTEAFF	TGTGCCAGTAGCTCGACAGGAGGCGGCACTGAAGCTTTCTTT	-	TRBV19	TRBJ1-1	-
CASSLGGLAASYNEQFF	TGTGCCAGCAGCTTGGGGGGTCTAGCGGCCTCCTACAATGAGCAGTTCTTC	TRBD2	TRBV5-4	TRBJ2-1	-
CSVEALDSTEAFF	TGCAGCGTTGAAGCCTTGGACAGCACTGAAGCTTTCTTT	-	TRBV29-1	TRBJ1-1	once
CASSQGSYSNQPQHF	TGTGCCAGCAGTCAGGGGTCCTATAGCAATCAGCCCCAGCATTTT	-	TRBV27	TRBJ1-5	-
CASSLATFRNTIYF	TGTGCCAGCAGCTTAGCCACATTCCGAAACACCATATATTTT	-	TRBV7-2	TRBJ1-3	few
CASSIDPGQGDEKETQYF	TGTGCCAGTAGTATAGATCCGGGACAGGGGGATGAGAAAGAGACCCAGTACTTC	TRBD1	TRBV19	TRBJ2-5	-